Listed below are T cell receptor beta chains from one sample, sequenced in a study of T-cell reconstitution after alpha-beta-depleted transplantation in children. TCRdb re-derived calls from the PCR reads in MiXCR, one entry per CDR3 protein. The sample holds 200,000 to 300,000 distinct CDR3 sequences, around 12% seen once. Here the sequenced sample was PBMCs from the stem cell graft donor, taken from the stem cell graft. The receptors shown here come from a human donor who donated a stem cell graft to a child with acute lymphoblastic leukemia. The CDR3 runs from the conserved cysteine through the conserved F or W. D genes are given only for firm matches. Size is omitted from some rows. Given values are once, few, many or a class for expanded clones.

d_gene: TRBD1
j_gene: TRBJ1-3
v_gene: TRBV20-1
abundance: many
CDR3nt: TGCAGTGCCCCCGGGACAGGGAGCTCTGGAAACACCATATATTTT
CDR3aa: CSAPGTGSSGNTIYF

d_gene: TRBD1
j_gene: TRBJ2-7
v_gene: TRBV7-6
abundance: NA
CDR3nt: TGTGCCAGCAGCACCGGGACAGGGATTAAACAGTACTTC
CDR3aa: CASSTGTGIKQYF

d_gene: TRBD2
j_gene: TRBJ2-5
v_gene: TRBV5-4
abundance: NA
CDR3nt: TGTGCCAGCAGCTTGGTGTCTCGGGGGGTGGAGACCCAGTACTTC
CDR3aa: CASSLVSRGVETQYF

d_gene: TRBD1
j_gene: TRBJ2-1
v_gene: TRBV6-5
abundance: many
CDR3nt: TGTGCCAGCAGTTACGAACGACAGGGTCTCAATGAGCAGTTCTTC
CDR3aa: CASSYERQGLNEQFF

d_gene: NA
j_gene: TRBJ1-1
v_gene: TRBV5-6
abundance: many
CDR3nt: TGTGCCAGCAGCCCGCACCCCTACGGGAACACTGAAGCTTTCTTT
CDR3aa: CASSPHPYGNTEAFF

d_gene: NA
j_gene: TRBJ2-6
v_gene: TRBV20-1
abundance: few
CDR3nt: TGCAGTGCTAGAGATTGGAGGAGCTCTGGGGCCAACGTCCTGACTTTC
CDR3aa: CSARDWRSSGANVLTF

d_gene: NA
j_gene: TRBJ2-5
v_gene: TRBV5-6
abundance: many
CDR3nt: TGTGCCAGCAGCTTCATTCTCGGCGGGTACCAAGAGACCCAGTACTTC
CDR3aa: CASSFILGGYQETQYF

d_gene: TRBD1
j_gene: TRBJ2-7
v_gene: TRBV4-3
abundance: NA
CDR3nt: TGCGCCAGCAGCCAAGATACGGGACAGGGCTACGAGCAGTACTTC
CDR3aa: CASSQDTGQGYEQYF

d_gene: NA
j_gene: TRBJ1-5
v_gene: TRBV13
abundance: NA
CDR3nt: TGTGCCAGCAGCTTAGGTCTTGGGGCTAATCAGCCCCAGCATTTT
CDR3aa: CASSLGLGANQPQHF

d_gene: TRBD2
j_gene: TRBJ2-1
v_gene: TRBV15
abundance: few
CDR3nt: TGTGCCACCAGCAGGTCCGGGACTAGTCCCGATGAGCAGTTCTTC
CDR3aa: CATSRSGTSPDEQFF

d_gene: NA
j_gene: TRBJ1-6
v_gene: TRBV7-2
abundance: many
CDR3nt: TGTGCCAGCAGCACTGCAGGGTTAGGAAATTCACCCCTCCACTTT
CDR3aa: CASSTAGLGNSPLHF

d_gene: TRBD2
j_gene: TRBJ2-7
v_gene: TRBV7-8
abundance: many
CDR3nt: TGTGCCAGCAGCTTTACCGGGACTAGCGGGAGCTCCTACGAGCAGTACTTC
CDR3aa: CASSFTGTSGSSYEQYF

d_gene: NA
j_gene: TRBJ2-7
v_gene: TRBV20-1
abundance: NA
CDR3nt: TGCAGTGCTATGTCAGGGAGCTCCTACGAGCAGTACTTC
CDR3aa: CSAMSGSSYEQYF

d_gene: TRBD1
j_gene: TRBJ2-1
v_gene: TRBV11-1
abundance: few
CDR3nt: TGTGCCAGCAGCTCCACTCGGGACAGGGCCCCCGGTGGCAATGAGCAGTTCTTC
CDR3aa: CASSSTRDRAPGGNEQFF

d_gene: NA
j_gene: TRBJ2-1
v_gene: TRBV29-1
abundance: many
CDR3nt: TGCAGCGTTGAAGAGCCTAATGAGCAGTTCTTC
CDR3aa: CSVEEPNEQFF

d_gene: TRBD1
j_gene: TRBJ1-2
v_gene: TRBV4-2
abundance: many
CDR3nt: TGTGCCAGCAGCCAAGAAGGGGGACAGGGGAATGGCTACACCTTC
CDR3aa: CASSQEGGQGNGYTF

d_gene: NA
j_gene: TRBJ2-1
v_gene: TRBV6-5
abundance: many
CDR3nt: TGTGCCAGCAGTTACGCGGGGAGCAATGAGCAGTTCTTC
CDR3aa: CASSYAGSNEQFF

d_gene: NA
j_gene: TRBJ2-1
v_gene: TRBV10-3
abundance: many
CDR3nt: TGTGCCATCAGTGAGTTCCCGGAGGGCACCTACAATGAGCAGTTCTTC
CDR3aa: CAISEFPEGTYNEQFF

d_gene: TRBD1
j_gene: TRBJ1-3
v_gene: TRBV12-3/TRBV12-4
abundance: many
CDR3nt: TGTGCCAGCAGTCTCCGAACCGGGACAGGGGGAAACACCATATATTTT
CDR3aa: CASSLRTGTGGNTIYF

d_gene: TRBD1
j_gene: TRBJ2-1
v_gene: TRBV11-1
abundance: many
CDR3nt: TGTGCCAGCAGCCCAGGACAGGGATACAATGAGCAGTTCTTC
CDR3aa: CASSPGQGYNEQFF

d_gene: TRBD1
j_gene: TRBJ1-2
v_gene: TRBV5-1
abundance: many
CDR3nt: TGCGCCAGCAGTACCGAGACAGGGGGCTATGGCTACACCTTC
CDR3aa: CASSTETGGYGYTF

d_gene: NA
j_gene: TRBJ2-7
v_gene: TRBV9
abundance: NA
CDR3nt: TGTGCCAGCAGCGTAGGTGAGGGGTCCTACGAGCAGTACTTC
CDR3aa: CASSVGEGSYEQYF

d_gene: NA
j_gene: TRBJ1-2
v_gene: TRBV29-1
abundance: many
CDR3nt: TGCAGCGTCCTACAAACGACAGGACTTGGCACCTTC
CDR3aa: CSVLQTTGLGTF

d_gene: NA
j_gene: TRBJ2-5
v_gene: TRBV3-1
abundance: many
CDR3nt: TGTGCCAGCAGCCCAGGGGCGGCGGAGACGGAGACCCAGTACTTC
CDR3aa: CASSPGAAETETQYF

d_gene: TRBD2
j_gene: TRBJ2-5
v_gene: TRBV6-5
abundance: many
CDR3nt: TGTGCCAGCAGTTCAGGGGCGGGAGGGCGTGAGACCCAGTACTTC
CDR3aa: CASSSGAGGRETQYF

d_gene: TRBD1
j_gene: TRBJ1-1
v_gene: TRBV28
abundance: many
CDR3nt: TGTGCCAGCAGTGGGACAGGGAGGTATAGCACTGAAGCTTTCTTT
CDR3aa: CASSGTGRYSTEAFF

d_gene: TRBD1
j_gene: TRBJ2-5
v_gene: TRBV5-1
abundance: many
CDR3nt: TGCGCCAGCAGCCGGACCTGGACAGGGCGGGCAGAGACCCAGTACTTC
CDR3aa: CASSRTWTGRAETQYF

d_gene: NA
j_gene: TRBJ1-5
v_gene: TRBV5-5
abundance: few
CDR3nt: TGTGCCAGCAGTTTCTCGGAACAACAGCCCCAGCATTTT
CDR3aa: CASSFSEQQPQHF

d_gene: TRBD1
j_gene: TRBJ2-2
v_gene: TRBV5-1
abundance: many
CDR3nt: TGCGCCAGCAGCATTTATGACAGGGGAGGTGCCGGGGAGCTGTTTTTT
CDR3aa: CASSIYDRGGAGELFF

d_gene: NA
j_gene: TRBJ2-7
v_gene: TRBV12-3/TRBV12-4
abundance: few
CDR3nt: TGTGCCAGCAGCAAGACCAGACAGGCCGCCTCCTACGAGCAGTACTTC
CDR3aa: CASSKTRQAASYEQYF

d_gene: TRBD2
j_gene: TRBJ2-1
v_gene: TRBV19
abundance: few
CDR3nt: TGTGCCAGTAGTATAACCAGCGGGAGGTTGAATGAGCAGTTCTTC
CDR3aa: CASSITSGRLNEQFF

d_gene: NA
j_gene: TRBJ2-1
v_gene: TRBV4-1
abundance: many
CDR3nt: TGCGCCAGCAGCCAAAGTCAGGCCAAAGGAGGTTCTAATGAGCAGTTCTTC
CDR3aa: CASSQSQAKGGSNEQFF

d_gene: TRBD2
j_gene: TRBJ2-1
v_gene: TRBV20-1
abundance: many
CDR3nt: TGCAGTGCTCCTTTTCGGGGGGGCCCGTACAATGAGCAGTTCTTC
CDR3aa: CSAPFRGGPYNEQFF

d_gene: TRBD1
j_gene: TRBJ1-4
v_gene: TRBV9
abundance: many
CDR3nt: TGTGCCAGCAGCGTATCGACAGGGGGGAATGAAAAACTGTTTTTT
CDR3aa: CASSVSTGGNEKLFF

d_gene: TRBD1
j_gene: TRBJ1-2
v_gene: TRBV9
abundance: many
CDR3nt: TGTGCCAGCACCACGACAGGGACTACCTATGGCTACACCTTC
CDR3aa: CASTTTGTTYGYTF

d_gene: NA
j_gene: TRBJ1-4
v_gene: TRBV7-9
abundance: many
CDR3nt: TGTGCCAGCAGCTTAGCCAGCGTAGCTAATGAAAAACTGTTTTTT
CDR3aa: CASSLASVANEKLFF

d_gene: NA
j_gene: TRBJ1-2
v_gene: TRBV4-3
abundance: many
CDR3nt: TGCGCCAGCAGCCACGCACGGGCGACAGGACTAACCTATGGCTACACCTTC
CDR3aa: CASSHARATGLTYGYTF

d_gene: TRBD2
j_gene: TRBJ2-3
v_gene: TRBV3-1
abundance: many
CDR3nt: TGTGCCAGCAGCCAGTGGGAGGGCTACACAGATACGCAGTATTTT
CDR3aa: CASSQWEGYTDTQYF

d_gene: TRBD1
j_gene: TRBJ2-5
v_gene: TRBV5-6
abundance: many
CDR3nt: TGTGCCAGCAGCTTGGGACAGGGGATCGGGACCCAGTACTTC
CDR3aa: CASSLGQGIGTQYF

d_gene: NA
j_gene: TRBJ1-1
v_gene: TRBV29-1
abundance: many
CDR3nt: TGCAGCGTTAGCAGGGTGAACACTGAAGCTTTCTTT
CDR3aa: CSVSRVNTEAFF

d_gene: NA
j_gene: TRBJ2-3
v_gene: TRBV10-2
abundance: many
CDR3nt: TGCGCCAGCAGTGAGTCCGCACAGGTGGCAGATACGCAGTATTTT
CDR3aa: CASSESAQVADTQYF

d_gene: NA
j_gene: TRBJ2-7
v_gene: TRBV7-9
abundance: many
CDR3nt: TGTGCCAGCAGCCCCCTAGGGGCCGTGGGCGAGCAGTACTTC
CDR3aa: CASSPLGAVGEQYF

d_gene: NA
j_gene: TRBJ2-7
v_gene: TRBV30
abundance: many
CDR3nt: TGTGCCTGGACCCGGCCTGGGGTGTACGAGCAGTACTTC
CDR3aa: CAWTRPGVYEQYF

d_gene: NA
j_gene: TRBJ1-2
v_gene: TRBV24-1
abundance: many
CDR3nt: TGTGCCACCAGTGATCGGTGGAGAGGCTATGGCTACACCTTC
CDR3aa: CATSDRWRGYGYTF

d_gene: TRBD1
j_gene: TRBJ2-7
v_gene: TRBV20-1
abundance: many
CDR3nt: TGCAGTGCTAGAGATAAGGAGGGTAGCGGACAGGGGTACGAGCAGTACTTC
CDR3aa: CSARDKEGSGQGYEQYF

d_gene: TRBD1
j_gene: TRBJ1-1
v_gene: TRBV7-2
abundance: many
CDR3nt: TGTGCCAGCAGCTTAAGGTACAGGGGCTCGAACACTGAAGCTTTCTTT
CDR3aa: CASSLRYRGSNTEAFF

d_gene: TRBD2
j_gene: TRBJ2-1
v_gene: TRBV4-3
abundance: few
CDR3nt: TGCGCCAGCAGCCAAGATTCGGCTAGCGGCTCCTACAATGAGCAGTTCTTC
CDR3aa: CASSQDSASGSYNEQFF

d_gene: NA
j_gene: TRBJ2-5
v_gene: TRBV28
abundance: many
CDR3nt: TGTGCCAGCAGCCCGTTCCGAGGCCCAGGGGAGACCCAGTACTTC
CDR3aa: CASSPFRGPGETQYF

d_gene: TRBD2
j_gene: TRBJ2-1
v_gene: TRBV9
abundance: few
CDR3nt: TGTGCCAGCAGCGTAGCAGGCGGGAGAGGGGACAATGAGCAGTTCTTC
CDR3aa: CASSVAGGRGDNEQFF

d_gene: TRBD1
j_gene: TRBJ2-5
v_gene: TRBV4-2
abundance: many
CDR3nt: TGTGCCAGCAGCCAAGGCTCGGGACAGGGGACGGGAGAGACCCAGTACTTC
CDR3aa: CASSQGSGQGTGETQYF

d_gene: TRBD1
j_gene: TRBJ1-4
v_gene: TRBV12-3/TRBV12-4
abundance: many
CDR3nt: TGTGCCAGCAGAGTGGGGACAGGGTATGATGAAAAACTGTTTTTT
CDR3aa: CASRVGTGYDEKLFF

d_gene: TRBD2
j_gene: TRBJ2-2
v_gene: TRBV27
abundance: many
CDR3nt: TGTGCCAGCAGGACTAGCGGGGGACGTACCGGGGAGCTGTTTTTT
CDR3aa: CASRTSGGRTGELFF